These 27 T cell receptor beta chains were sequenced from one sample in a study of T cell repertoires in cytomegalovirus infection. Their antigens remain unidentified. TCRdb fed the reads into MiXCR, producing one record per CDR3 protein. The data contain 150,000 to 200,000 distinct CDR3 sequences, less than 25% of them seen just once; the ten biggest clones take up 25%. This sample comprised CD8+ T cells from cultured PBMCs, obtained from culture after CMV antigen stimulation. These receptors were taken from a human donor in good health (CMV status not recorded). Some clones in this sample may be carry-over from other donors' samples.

CDR3 loop: CAISETGSGTEAFF. CDR3 bases: TGTGCCATCAGTGAGACAGGGTCGGGCACTGAAGCTTTCTTT. V is TRBV10-3 and J is TRBJ1-1; D is perhaps TRBD1 (6 bases). Germline lookup yields CDR1 ENHRY and CDR2 SYGVKD. Trimming removed 2 bases at V and 4 bases at J, with 11 bases between. CDR3 length equals 14 residues.

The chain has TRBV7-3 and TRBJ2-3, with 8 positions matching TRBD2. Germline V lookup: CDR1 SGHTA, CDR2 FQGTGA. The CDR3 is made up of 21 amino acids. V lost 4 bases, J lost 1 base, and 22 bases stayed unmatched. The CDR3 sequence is CASSYDYPRVTSGGRTDTQYF. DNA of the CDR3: TGTGCCAGCAGCTACGATTACCCGCGTGTAACTAGCGGAGGCCGCACAGATACGCAGTATTTT.

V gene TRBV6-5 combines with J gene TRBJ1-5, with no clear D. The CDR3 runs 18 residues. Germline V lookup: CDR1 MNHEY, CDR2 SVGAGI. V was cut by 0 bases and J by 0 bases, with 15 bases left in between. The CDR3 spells CASSYSTPGKFSNQPQHF. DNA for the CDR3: TGTGCCAGCAGTTACTCGACCCCAGGAAAATTTAGCAATCAGCCCCAGCATTTT.

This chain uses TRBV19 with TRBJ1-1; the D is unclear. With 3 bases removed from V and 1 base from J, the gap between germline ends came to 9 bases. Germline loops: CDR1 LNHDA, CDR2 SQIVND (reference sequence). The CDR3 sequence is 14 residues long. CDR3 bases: TGTGCCAGTAGTATTAAGGCAACGAACACTGAAGCTTTCTTT. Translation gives CASSIKATNTEAFF.

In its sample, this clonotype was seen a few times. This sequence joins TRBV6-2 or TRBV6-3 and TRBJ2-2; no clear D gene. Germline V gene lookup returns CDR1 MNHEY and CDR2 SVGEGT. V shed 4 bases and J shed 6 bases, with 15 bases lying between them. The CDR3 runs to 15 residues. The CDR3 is CASSLASKEAGELFF. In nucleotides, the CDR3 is TGTGCCAGCAGTTTAGCCAGTAAGGAAGCCGGGGAGCTGTTTTTT.

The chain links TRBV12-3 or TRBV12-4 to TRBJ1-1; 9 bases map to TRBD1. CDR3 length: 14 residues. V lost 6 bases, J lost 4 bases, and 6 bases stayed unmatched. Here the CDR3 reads CASSQGQGSTEAFF. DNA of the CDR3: TGTGCCAGCAGCCAGGGACAGGGTAGCACTGAAGCTTTCTTT.

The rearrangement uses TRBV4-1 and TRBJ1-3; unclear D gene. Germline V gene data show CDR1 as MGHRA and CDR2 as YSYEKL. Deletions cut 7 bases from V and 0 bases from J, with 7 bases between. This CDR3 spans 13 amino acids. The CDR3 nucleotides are TGCGCCAGCACTCCCAGCTCTGGAAACACCATATATTTT. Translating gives CASTPSSGNTIYF.

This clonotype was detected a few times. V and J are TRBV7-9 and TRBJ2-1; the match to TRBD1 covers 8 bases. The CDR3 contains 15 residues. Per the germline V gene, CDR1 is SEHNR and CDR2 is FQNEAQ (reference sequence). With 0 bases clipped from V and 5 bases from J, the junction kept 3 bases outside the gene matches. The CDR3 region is CASSLARGLNNEQFF. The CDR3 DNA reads TGTGCCAGCAGCTTAGCCAGGGGGCTAAACAATGAGCAGTTCTTC.

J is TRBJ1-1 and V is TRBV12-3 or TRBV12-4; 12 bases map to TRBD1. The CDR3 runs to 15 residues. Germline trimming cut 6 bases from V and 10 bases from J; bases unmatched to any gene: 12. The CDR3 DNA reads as TGTGCCAGCAGCCTAACCGGGACAGGGGGCCCTTCAGCTTTCTTT. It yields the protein CASSLTGTGGPSAFF.

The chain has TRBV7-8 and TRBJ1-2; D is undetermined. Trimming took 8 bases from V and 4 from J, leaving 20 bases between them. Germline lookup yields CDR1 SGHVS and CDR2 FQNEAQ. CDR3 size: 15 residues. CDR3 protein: CASGPSGIAPYGYTF. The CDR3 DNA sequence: TGTGCCAGCGGCCCGAGCGGGATTGCTCCCTATGGCTACACCTTC.

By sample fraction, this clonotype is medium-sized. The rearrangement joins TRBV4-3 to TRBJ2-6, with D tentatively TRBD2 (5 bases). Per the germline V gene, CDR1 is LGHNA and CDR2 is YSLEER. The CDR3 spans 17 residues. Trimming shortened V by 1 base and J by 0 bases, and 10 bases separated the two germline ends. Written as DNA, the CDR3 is TGCGCCAGCAGCCAAGTTTTCAGCGGCTCTGGGGCCAACGTCCTGACTTTC. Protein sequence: CASSQVFSGSGANVLTF.

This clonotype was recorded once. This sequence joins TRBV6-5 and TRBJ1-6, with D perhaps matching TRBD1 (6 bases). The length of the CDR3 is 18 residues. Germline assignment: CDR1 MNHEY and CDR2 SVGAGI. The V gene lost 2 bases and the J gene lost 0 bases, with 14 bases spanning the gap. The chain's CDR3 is CASSYRDTLSSYNSPLHF. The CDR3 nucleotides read TGTGCCAGCAGTTACCGGGACACCCTAAGCTCCTATAATTCACCCCTCCACTTT.

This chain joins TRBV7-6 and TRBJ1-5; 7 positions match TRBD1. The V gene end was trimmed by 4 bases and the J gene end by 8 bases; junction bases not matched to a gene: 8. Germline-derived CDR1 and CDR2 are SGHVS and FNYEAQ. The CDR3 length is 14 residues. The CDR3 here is CASSSRQGLEPQHF. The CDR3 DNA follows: TGTGCCAGCAGCTCGAGACAGGGTTTGGAGCCCCAGCATTTT.

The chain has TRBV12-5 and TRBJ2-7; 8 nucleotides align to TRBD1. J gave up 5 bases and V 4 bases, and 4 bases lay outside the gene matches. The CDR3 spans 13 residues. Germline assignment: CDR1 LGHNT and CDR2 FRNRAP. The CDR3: CASGWGQDNEQYF. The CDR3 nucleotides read TGTGCTAGTGGTTGGGGACAGGATAACGAGCAGTACTTC.

The CDR3 nucleotides are TGTGCCAGCAGTTATGGGCAATCCTCCTACGAGCAGTACTTC. It encodes CASSYGQSSYEQYF. The gene calls are TRBV6-2 or TRBV6-3 and TRBJ2-7, with unresolved D. The length of the CDR3 is 14 residues. V was clipped by 3 bases and J by 0 bases, with 9 bases between them. Germline CDR1 is MNHEY and CDR2 is SVGEGT.

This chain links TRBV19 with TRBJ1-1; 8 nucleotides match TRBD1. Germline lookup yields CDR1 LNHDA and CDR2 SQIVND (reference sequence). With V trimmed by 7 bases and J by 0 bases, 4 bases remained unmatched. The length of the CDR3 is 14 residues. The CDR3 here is CASMGTGLNTEAFF. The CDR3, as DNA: TGTGCCAGTATGGGGACAGGCTTGAACACTGAAGCTTTCTTT.

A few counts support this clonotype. The CDR3 sequence: CASNEERIRIGYTF. The CDR3 nucleotides are TGTGCCAGCAACGAAGAACGGATACGTATTGGCTACACCTTC. The chain recombines TRBV6-6 with TRBJ1-2; D gene unclear. The CDR3 is 14 amino acids. The ends were cut back, 7 bases at V and 7 bases at J, with 19 bases in the middle. Germline CDR1 MNHNY, CDR2 SVGAGI (reference sequence).

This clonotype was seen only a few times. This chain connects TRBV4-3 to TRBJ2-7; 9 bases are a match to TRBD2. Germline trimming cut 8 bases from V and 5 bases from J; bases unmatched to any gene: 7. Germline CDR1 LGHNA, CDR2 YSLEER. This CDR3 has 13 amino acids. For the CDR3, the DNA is TGCGCCAGCTCCGGGACTAGCTTCGACGAGCAGTACTTC. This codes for CASSGTSFDEQYF.

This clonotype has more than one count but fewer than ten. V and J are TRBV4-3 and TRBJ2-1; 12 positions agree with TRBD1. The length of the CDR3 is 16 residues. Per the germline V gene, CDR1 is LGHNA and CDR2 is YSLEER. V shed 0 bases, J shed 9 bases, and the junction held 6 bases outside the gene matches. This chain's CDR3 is CASSQDWGTGGTEQFF. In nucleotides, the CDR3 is TGCGCCAGCAGCCAAGATTGGGGGACAGGGGGCACTGAGCAGTTCTTC.

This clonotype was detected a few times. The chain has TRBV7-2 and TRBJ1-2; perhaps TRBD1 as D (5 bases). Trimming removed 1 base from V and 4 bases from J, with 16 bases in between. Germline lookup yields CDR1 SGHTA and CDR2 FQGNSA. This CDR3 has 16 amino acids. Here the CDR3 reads CASSLGEAGLVYGYTF. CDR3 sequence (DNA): TGTGCCAGCAGCTTAGGGGAGGCAGGGCTGGTCTATGGCTACACCTTC. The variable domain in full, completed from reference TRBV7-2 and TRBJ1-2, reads GAGVSQSPSNKVTEKGKDVELRCDPISGHTALYWYRQSLGQGLEFLIYFQGNSAPDKSGLPSDRFSAERTGGSVSTLTIQRTQQEDSAVYLCASSLGEAGLVYGYTFGSGTRLTVV.

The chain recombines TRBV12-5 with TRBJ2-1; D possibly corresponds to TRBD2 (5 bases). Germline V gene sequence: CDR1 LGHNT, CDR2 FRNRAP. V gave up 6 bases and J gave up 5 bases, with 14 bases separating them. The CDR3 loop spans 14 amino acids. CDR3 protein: CASGPGGPNNEQFF. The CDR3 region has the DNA TGTGCTAGTGGCCCCGGCGGGCCAAACAATGAGCAGTTCTTC.

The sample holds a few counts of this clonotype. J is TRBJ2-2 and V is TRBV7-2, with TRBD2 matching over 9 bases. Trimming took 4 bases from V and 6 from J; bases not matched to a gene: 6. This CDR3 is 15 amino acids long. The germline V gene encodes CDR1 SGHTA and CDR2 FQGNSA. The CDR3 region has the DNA TGTGCCAGCAGCTGGGGGACTAGCCCCCCCGGGGAGCTGTTTTTT. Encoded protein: CASSWGTSPPGELFF. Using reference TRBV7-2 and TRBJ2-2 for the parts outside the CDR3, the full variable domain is GAGVSQSPSNKVTEKGKDVELRCDPISGHTALYWYRQSLGQGLEFLIYFQGNSAPDKSGLPSDRFSAERTGGSVSTLTIQRTQQEDSAVYLCASSWGTSPPGELFFGEGSRLTVL.

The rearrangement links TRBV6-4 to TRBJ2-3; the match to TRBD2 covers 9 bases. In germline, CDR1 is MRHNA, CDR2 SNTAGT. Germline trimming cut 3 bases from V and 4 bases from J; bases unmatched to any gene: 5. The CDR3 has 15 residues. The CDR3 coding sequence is TGTGCCAGCAGTGAGGCTAGCGGGGACTCAGATACGCAGTATTTT. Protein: CASSEASGDSDTQYF.

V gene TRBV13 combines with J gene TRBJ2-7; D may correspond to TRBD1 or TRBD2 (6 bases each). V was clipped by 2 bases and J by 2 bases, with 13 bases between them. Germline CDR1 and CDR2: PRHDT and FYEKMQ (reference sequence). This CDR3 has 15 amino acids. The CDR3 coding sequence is TGTGCCAGCAGCTTACGGGGGCCCCCCCCCTACGAGCAGTACTTC. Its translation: CASSLRGPPPYEQYF. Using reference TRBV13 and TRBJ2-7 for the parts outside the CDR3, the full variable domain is AAGVIQSPRHLIKEKRETATLKCYPIPRHDTVYWYQQGPGQDPQFLISFYEKMQSDKGSIPDRFSAQQFSDYHSELNMSSLELGDSALYFCASSLRGPPPYEQYFGPGTRLTVT.

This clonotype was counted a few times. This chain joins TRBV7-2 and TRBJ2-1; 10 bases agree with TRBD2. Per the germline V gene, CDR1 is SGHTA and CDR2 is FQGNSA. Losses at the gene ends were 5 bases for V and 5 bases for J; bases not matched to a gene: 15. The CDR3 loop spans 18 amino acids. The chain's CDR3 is CASSPPPSSGGEHNEQFF. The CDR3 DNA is TGTGCCAGCAGCCCGCCTCCTTCTAGCGGGGGCGAACACAATGAGCAGTTCTTC.

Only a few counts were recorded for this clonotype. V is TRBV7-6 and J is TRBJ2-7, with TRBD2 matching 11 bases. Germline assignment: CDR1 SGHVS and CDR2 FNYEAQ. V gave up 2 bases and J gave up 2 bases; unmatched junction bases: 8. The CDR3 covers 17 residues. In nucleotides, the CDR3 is TGTGCCAGCAGCTTATCGGCGGGACTAGCGGTAACCTACGAGCAGTACTTC. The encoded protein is CASSLSAGLAVTYEQYF.

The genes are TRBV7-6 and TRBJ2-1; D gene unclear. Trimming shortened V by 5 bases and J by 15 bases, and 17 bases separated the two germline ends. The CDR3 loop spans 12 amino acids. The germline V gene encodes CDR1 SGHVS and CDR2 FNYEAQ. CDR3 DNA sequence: TGTGCCAGCAGCCCTGGCGGACCCCAGGTGTTCTTC. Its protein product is CASSPGGPQVFF.